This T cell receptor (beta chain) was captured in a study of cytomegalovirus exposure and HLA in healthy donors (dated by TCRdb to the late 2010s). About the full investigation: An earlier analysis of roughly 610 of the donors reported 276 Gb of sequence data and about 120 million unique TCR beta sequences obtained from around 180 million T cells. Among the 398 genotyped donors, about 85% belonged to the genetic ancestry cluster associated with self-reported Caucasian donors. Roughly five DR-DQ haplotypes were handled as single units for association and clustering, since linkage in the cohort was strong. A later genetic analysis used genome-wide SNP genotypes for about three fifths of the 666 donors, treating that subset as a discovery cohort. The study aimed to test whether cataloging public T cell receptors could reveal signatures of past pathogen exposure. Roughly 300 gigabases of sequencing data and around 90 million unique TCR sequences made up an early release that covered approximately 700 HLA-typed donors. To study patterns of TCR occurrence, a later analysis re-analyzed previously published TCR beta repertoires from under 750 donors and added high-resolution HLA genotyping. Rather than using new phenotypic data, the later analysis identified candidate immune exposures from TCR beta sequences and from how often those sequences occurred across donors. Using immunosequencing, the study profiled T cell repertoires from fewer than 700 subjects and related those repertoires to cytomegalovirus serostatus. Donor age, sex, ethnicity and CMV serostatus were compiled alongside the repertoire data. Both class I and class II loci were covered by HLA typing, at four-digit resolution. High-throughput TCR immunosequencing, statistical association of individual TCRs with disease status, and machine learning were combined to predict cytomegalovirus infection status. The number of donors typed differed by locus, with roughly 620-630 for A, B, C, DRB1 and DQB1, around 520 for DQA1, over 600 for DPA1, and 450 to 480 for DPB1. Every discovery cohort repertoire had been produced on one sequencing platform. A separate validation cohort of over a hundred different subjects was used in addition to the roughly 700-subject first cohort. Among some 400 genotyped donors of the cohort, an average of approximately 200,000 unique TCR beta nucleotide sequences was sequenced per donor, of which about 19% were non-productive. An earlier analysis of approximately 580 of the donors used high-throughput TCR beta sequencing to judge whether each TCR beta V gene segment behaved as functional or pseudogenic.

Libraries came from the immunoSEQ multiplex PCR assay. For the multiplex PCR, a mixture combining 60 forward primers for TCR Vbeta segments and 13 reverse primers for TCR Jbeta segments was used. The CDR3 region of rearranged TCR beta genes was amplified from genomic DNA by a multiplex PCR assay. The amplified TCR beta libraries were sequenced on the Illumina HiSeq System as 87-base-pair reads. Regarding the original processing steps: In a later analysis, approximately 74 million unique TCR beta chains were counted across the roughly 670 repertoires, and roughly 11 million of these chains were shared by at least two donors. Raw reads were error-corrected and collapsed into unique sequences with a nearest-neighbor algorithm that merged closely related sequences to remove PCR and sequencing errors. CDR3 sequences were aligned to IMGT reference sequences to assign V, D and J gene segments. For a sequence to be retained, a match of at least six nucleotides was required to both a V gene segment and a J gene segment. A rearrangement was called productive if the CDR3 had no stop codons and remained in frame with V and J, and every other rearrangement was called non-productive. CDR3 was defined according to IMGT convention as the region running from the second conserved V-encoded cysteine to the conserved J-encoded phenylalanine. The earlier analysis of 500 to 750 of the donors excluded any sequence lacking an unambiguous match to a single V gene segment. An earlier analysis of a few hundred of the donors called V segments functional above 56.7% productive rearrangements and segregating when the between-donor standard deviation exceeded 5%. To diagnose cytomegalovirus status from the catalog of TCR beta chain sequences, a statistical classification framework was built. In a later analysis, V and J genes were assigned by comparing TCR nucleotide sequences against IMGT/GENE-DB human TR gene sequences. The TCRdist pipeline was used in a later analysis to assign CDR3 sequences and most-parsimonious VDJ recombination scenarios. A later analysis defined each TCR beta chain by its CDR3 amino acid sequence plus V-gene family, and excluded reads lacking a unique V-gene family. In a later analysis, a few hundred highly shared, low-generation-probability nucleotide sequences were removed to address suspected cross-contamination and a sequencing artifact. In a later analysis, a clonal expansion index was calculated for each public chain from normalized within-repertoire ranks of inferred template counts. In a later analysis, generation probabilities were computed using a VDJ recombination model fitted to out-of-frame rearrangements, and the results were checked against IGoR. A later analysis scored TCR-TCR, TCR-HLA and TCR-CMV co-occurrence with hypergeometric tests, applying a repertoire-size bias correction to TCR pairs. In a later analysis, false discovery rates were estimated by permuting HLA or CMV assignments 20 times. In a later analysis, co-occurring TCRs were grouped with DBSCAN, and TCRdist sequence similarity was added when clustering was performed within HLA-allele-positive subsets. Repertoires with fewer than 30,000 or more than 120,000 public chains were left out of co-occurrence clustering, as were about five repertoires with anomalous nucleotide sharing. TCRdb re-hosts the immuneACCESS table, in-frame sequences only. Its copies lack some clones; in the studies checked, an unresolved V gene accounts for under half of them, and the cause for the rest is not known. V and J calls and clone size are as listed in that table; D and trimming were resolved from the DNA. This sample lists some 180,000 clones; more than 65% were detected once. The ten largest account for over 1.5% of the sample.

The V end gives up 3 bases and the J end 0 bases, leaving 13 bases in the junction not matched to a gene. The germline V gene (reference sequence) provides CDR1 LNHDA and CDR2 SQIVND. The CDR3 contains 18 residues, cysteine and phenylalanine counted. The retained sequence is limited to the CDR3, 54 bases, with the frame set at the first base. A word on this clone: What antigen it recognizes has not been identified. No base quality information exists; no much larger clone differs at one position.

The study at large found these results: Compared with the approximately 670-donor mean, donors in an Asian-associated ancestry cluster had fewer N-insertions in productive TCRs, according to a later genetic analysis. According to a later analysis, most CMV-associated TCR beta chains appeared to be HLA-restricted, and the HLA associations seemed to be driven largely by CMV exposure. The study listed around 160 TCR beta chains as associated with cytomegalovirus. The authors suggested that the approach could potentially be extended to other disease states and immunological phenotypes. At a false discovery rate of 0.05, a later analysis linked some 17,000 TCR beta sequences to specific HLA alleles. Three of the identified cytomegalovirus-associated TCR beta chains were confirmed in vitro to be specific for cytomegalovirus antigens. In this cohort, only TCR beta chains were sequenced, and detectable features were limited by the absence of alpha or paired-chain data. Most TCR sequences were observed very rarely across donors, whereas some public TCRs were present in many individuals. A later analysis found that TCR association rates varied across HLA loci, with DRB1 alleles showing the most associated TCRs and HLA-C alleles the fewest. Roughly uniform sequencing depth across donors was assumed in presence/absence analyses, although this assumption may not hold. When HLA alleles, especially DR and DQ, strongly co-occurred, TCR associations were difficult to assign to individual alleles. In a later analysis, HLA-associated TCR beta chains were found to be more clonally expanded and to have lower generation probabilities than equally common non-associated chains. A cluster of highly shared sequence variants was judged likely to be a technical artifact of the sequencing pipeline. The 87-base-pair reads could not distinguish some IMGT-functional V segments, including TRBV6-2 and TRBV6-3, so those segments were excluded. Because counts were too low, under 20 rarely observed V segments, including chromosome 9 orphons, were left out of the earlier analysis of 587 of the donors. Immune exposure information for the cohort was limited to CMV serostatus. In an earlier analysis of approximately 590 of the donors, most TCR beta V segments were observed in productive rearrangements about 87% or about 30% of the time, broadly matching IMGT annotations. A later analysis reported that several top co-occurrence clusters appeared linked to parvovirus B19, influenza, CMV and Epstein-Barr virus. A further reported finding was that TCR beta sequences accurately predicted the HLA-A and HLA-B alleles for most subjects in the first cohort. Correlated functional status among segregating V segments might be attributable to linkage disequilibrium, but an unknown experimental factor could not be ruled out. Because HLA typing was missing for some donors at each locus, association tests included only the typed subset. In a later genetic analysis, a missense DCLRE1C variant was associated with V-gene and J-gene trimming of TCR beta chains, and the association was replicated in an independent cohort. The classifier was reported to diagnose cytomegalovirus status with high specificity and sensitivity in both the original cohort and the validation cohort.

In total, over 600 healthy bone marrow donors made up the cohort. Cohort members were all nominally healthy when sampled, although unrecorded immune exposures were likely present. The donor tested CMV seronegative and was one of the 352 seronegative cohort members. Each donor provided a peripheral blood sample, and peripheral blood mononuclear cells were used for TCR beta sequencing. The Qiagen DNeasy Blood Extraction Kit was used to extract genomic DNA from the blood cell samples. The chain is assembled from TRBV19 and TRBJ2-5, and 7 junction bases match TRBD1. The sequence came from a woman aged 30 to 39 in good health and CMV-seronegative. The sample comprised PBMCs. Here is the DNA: TGTGCCAGTAGTATCCTCCGTATACAGGGGTCGTACCAAGAGACCCAGTACTTC. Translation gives CASSILRIQGSYQETQYF.